This TCR beta chain stems from a study of metastatic and nonmetastatic thyroid tumors. The wider study: The study looked at repertoires side by side in blood and in tumor or nodule tissue from malignant and benign thyroid patients.

This clone is a singleton in its sample. Its antigen remains unidentified. Patients were all untreated before their thyroid surgery. General study points: Benign nodules reportedly had significantly lower TCR beta diversity than malignant thyroid tumors in blood and tumor.

The authors' processing: Clinicopathological groups of papillary thyroid cancer showed CDR3 differences that were used to build a distant-metastasis classifier. TCRdb reanalyzed the PCR reads via MiXCR. The V and J calls and clone size are TCRdb's, not the authors'. Among tens of thousands of clones, approximately 22% were seen once, and the ten largest hold roughly 3.7%. CDR1 is KGHSH, CDR2 LQKENI, per germline. V was cut by 4 bases and J by 6 bases, with 18 bases left in between. This CDR3 is 16 amino acids long. The clonotype comes from a female donor with papillary thyroid cancer or a benign thyroid nodule (not recorded which). Some clones in this sample may be carry-over from other donors' samples. V is TRBV18 and J is TRBJ1-4; D possibly corresponds to TRBD1 (5 bases). The sample taken for sequencing was blood. The CDR3 reads CASSLQGGATDEKLFF. Written as DNA, the CDR3 is TGTGCCAGCTCACTCCAGGGAGGGGCCACTGATGAAAAACTGTTTTTT. The entire variable domain, with the rest obtained from reference TRBV18 and TRBJ1-4, is as follows: NAGVMQNPRHLVRRRGQEARLRCSPMKGHSHVYWYRQLPEEGLKFMVYLQKENIIDESGMPKERFSAEFPKEGPSILRIQQVVRGDSAAYFCASSLQGGATDEKLFFGSGTQLSVL.